Presented here are 9 T cell receptor beta chains from one specimen sequenced in a study of tumor-infiltrating lymphocytes in primary liver carcinoma. Co-extraction of RNA and DNA was performed on roughly 20-33 mg of unsorted bulk tissue. Starting from 500 ng of total RNA, TCR beta cDNA was produced with a primer in the constant region. Slightly modified ARM-PCR served as the procedure for the TCR beta libraries. These libraries came from three rounds of nested multiplex PCR. TRBV1-TRBV30 forward primers paired with a C-beta reverse primer were used in the first two PCR rounds, which ran approximately 10 cycles each. TCRdb reanalysed the multiplex PCR reads using MiXCR and keeps one entry per CDR3 protein. The sample holds 55,000 to 65,000 distinct CDR3 sequences, 55% to 75% seen once. The sequencing input was liver tumor tissue from sampling region 2. Subset denoted: tumor region T2, inferior pole. The receptors were gathered from a man aged 35-49 years with primary liver carcinoma and hepatitis B virus infection.

Worth noting for this clonotype: This may be a read error: a much more frequent sequence differs by one nucleotide. V is TRBV4-3 and J is TRBJ2-1; D is unclear. CDR1 and CDR2 from the germline V gene are LGHNA and YSLEER. The germline V and J ends were trimmed by 7 bases and 2 bases, with 6 bases remaining between them. The CDR3 is 12 residues long. CDR3 protein: CASNGPYNEQFF. The CDR3 bases are TGCGCCAGCAATGGCCCCTACAATGAGCAGTTCTTC.

This clonotype was seen many times. The chain carries TRBV12-3 or TRBV12-4 and TRBJ2-3; D unclear. CDR3 length: 11 residues. CDR3 DNA sequence: TGTGCTATTTGGAGTACAGATACGCAGTATTTT. The encoded protein is CAIWSTDTQYF.

The V call is TRBV11-2, the J call TRBJ1-3, with TRBD1 matching over 9 bases. This CDR3 has 16 residues. Germline CDR1 reads SGHAT; CDR2 reads FQNNGV. Trimming took 2 bases from V and 4 from J; bases not matched to a gene: 6. The CDR3 bases are TGTGCCAGCAGCTTACTACAGGGGGCGGGCGGAAACACCATATATTTT. The encoded protein is CASSLLQGAGGNTIYF.

Details on this clonotype: A much larger clonotype is one base distant, so this may be a read error. Written as DNA, the CDR3 is TGTACCAGCAGCTTGACAGTCACCGGGGAGCTGCTTTTT. Residues: CTSSLTVTGELLF. The V gene is TRBV5-5, the J gene TRBJ2-2, with D perhaps matching TRBD1 or TRBD2 (5 bases each). This CDR3 region has 13 residues. Germline values: CDR1 SGHKS, CDR2 YYEKEE (reference sequence).

Worth noting for this clonotype: Because it lacks the conserved phenylalanine or tryptophan at the end, this CDR3 is likely a read error. This sequence joins TRBV4-1 and TRBJ1-4; tentatively, D is TRBD1 (6 bases). Looked up from germline, CDR1 is MGHRA and CDR2 is YSYEKL. The CDR3 is 15 amino acids. The CDR3 sequence is CANSLWGAASEKLFL. CDR3 DNA sequence: TGCGCCAACAGCCTCTGGGGGGCGGCTAGTGAAAAACTGTTTTTG.

This clonotype was counted a few times. Since the CDR3 does not end with the conserved phenylalanine or tryptophan, this likely comes from a read error. V and J are TRBV14 and TRBJ2-3; D call uncertain. CDR1 is SGHDN and CDR2 is FVKESK in the germline V gene. The CDR3 runs 13 residues. The chain's CDR3 is CASRRGYTDTQYL. The CDR3 bases are TGTGCCAGCAGACGAGGATACACAGATACACAGTATTTG.

By sample share, this clonotype is medium-sized. The chain uses TRBV11-1 and TRBJ2-1; a possible D gene is TRBD2 (6 bases). This CDR3 comprises 19 residues. From germline, CDR1 is SGHAT and CDR2 FQDESV (reference sequence). The V end lost 5 bases, the J end lost 7 bases, and 30 bases lay between the germline ends. CDR3: CASSTGGTVKSPIWNEQFF. DNA of the CDR3: TGTGCCAGCAGCACAGGCGGGACTGTCAAATCTCCTATCTGGAATGAGCAGTTCTTC.

The chain employs TRBV11-3 and TRBJ2-1, with 9 bases lining up with TRBD2. The germline CDR1 and CDR2 sequences are SGHNT and YENEEA. The ends lost 0 bases at V and 3 bases at J; junction bases unmatched: 12. The CDR3 consists of 19 residues. The CDR3: CASSLDLYAGGLVYNEQFF. The CDR3, as DNA: TGTGCCAGCAGCTTAGATCTCTATGCGGGAGGGCTGGTCTACAATGAGCAGTTCTTC.

This clonotype was observed at least ten times. J is TRBJ2-7 and V is TRBV7-9; D possibly corresponds to TRBD1 (6 bases). Trimming removed 5 bases at V and 6 bases at J, with 14 bases between. This CDR3 is built from 13 residues. The germline gives CDR1 SEHNR, CDR2 FQNEAQ (reference sequence). CDR3 nucleotide sequence: TGTGCCAGCAGCCCCCTTACAGGGAGCGAGCAGTACTTC. Protein: CASSPLTGSEQYF.